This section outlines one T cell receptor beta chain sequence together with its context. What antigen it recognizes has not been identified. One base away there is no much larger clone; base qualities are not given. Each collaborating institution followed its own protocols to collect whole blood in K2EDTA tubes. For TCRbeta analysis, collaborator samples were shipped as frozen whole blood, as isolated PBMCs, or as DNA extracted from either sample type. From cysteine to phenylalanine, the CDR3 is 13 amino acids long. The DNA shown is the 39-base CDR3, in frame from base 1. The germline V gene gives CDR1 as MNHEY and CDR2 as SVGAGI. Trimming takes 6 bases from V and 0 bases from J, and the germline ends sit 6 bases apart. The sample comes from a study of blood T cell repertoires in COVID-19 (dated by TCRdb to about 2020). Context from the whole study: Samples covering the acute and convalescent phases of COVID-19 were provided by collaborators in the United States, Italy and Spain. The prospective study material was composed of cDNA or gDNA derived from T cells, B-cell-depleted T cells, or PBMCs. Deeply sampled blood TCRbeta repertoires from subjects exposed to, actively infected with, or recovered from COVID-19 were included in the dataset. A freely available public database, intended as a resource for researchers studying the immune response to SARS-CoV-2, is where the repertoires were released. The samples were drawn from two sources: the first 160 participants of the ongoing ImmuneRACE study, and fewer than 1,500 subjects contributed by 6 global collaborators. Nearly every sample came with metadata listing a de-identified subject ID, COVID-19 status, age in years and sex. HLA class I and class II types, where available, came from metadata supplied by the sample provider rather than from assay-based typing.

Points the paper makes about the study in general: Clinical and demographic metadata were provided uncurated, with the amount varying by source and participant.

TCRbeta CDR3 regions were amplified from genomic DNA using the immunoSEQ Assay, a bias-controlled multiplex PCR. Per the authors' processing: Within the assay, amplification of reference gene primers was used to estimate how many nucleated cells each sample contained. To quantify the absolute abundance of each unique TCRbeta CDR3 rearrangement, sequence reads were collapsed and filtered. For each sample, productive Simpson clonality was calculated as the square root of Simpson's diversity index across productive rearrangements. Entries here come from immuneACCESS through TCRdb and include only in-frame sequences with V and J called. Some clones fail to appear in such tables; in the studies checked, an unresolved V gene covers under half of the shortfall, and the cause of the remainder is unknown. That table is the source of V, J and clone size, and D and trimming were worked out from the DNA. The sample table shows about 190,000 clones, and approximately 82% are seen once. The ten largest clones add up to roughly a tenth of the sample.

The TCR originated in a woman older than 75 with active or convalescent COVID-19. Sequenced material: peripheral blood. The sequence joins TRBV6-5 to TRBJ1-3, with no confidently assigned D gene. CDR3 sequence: CASSRSSGNTIYF. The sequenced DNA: TGTGCCAGCAGCCGGAGCTCTGGAAACACCATATATTTT.